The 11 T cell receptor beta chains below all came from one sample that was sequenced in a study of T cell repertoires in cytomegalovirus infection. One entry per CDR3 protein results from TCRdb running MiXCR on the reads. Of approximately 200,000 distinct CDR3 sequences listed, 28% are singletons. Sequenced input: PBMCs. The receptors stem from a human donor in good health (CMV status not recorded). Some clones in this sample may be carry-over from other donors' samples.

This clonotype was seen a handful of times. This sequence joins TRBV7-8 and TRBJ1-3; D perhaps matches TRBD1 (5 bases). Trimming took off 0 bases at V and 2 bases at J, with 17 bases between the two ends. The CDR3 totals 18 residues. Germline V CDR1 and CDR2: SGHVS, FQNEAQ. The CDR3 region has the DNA TGTGCCAGCAGCTTAGCGCAGGGCCGACACTTACCTGGAAACACCATATATTTT. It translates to CASSLAQGRHLPGNTIYF.

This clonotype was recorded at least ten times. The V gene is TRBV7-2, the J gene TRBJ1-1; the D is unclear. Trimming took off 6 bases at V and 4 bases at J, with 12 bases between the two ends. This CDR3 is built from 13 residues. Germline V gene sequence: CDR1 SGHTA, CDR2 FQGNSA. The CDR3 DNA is TGTGCCAGCAGTCTAGAGGGCGTCACTGAAGCTTTCTTT. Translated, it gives CASSLEGVTEAFF.

Written as DNA, the CDR3 is TGTGCCAGCAGCCTGACCAATACAGCTCAAGAGACCCAGTACTTC. Protein sequence: CASSLTNTAQETQYF. This sequence joins TRBV5-4 and TRBJ2-5; no clear D gene. V was cut by 4 bases and J by 2 bases, with 15 bases left in between. The CDR3 runs to 15 residues. CDR1 is SGHNT, CDR2 YYREEE, per germline (reference sequence).

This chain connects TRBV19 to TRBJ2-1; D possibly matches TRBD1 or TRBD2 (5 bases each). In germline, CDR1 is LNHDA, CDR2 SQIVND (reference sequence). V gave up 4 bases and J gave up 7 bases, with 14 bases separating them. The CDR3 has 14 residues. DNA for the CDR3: TGTGCCAGTAGTACGGACCGGGACCGGAATGAGCAGTTCTTC. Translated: CASSTDRDRNEQFF.

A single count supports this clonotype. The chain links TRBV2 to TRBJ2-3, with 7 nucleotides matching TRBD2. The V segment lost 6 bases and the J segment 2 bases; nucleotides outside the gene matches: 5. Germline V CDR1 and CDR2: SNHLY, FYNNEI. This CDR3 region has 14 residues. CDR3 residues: CASRGEGLTDTQYF. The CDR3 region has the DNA TGTGCCAGCAGGGGGGAGGGTCTCACAGATACGCAGTATTTT.

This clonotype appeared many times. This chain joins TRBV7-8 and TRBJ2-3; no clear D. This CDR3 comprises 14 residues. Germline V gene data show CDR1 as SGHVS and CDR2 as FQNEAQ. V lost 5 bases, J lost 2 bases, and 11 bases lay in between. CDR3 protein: CASSRYEVTDTQYF. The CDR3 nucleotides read TGTGCCAGCAGCCGGTATGAGGTCACAGATACGCAGTATTTT. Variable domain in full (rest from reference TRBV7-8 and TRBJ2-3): GAGVSQSPRYKVAKRGQDVALRCDPISGHVSLFWYQQALGQGPEFLTYFQNEAQLDKSGLPSDRFFAERPEGSVSTLKIQRTQQEDSAVYLCASSRYEVTDTQYFGPGTRLTVL.

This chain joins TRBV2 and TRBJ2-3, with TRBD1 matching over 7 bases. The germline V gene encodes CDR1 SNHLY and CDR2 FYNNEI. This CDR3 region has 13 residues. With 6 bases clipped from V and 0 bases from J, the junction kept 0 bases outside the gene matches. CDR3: CASRGGSTDTQYF. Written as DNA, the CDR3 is TGTGCCAGCAGAGGGGGCAGCACAGATACGCAGTATTTT.

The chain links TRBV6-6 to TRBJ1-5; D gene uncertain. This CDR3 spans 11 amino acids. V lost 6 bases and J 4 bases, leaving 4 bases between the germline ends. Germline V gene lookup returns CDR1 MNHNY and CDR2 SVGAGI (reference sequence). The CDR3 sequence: CASRENQPQHF. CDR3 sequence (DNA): TGTGCCAGCAGGGAAAATCAGCCCCAGCATTTT.

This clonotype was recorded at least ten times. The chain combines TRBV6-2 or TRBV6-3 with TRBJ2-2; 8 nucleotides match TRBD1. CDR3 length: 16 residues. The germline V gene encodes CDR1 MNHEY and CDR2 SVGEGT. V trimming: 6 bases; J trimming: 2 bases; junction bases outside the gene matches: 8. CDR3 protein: CASSRFGQGNTGELFF. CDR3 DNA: TGTGCCAGCAGCCGCTTCGGACAGGGAAACACCGGGGAGCTGTTTTTT.

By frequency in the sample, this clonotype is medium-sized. In DNA form, the CDR3 reads TGTGCCAGCAGCCGTTGGGGGGCGTCGGGGAGCACTGAAGCTTTCTTT. As protein: CASSRWGASGSTEAFF. The V and J genes are TRBV7-2 and TRBJ1-1; perhaps TRBD1 as D (6 bases). The V gene's germline CDR1 is SGHTA and CDR2 FQGNSA. The germline V and J ends were trimmed by 5 bases and 4 bases, with 20 bases remaining between them. CDR3 length equals 16 residues. The variable domain in full, with the rest retrieved from reference TRBV7-2 and TRBJ1-1, is GAGVSQSPSNKVTEKGKDVELRCDPISGHTALYWYRQSLGQGLEFLIYFQGNSAPDKSGLPSDRFSAERTGGSVSTLTIQRTQQEDSAVYLCASSRWGASGSTEAFFGQGTRLTVV.

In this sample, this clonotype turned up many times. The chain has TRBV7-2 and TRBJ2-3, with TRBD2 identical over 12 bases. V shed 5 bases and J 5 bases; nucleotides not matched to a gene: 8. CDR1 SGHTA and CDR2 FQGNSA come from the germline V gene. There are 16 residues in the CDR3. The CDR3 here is CASSQGLAGGQDTQYF. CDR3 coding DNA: TGTGCCAGCAGCCAGGGTCTAGCGGGGGGGCAAGATACGCAGTATTTT.